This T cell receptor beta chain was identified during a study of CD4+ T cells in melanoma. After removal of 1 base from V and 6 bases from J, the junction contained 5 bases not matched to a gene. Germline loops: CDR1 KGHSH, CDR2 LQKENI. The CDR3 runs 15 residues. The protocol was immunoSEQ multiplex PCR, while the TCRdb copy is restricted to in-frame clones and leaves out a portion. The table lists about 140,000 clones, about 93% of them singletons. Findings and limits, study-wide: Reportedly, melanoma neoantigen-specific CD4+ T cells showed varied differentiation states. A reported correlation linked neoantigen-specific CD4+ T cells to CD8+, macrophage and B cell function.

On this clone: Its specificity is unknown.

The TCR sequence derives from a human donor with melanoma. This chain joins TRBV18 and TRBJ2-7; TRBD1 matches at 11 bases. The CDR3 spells CASSPQGQGGREQYF. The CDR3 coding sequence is TGTGCCAGCTCACCACAGGGACAGGGGGGTCGCGAGCAGTACTTC.